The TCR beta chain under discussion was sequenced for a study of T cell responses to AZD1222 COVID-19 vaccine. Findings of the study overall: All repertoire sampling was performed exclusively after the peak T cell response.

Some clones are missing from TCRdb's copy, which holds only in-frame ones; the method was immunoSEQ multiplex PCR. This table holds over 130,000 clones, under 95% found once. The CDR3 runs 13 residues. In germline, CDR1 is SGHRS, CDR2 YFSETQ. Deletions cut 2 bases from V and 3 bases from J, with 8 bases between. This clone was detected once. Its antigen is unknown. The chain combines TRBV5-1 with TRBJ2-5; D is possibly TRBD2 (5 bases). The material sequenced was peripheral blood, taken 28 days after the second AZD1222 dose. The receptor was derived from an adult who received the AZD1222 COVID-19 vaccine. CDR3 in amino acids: CASSFEGEETQYF. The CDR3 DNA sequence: TGCGCCAGCAGCTTCGAGGGCGAAGAGACCCAGTACTTC.